One and the same sample provided the 24 T cell receptor beta chains below, sequenced in a study of cytomegalovirus exposure and HLA in healthy donors. PCR employed 60 Vbeta and 13 Jbeta primers. The data were produced by immunoSEQ multiplex PCR, yet TCRdb's version contains in-frame clones alone and is incomplete. The data show 100,000 to 150,000 clones, around 80% seen once. The source material was PBMCs. The receptors originated from a female donor in good health and CMV-seronegative.

The genes are TRBV18 and TRBJ1-2; maybe TRBD1 (5 bases). V was cut by 3 bases and J by 8 bases, with 19 bases left in between. Germline V gene lookup returns CDR1 KGHSH and CDR2 LQKENI. The CDR3 has 15 amino acids. The CDR3 loop is CASSPNRGREEGYTF. The CDR3 DNA sequence: TGTGCCAGCTCACCGAACCGCGGCAGGGAGGAAGGCTACACCTTC.

V gene TRBV11-3 combines with J gene TRBJ2-7, with a possible D match to TRBD2 (6 bases). CDR3 size: 12 residues. The germline CDR1 and CDR2 sequences are SGHNT and YENEEA. V lost 1 base to trimming and J lost 6 bases, with 7 bases between them. CDR3 residues: CASSLGRGEQYF. CDR3 bases: TGTGCCAGCAGCTTAGGGCGGGGCGAGCAGTACTTC.

This clone was detected ten times or more. One end of the junction does not line up with germline, which may come from a read error. The genes are TRBV27 and TRBJ2-1; 9 bases agree with TRBD2. Germline V CDR1 and CDR2: MNHEY, SMNVEV (reference sequence). The CDR3 loop spans 14 amino acids. The CDR3 DNA is TGCGCGAGTAGCGGGAGTCTGTCAGGCAATGAGCAGTTCTTC. It encodes CASSGSLSGNEQFF.

This sequence joins TRBV28 and TRBJ1-1; weak D call: TRBD1 (6 bases). The germline CDR1 and CDR2 sequences are MDHEN and SYDVKM. This CDR3 region has 14 residues. Between the trimmed V and J ends, which lost 4 bases and 1 base, there was a span of 10 bases. The DNA of the CDR3 is TGTGCCAGCAGTTCCGACAGGCGGAACACTGAAGCTTTCTTT. It yields the protein CASSSDRRNTEAFF.

The V call is TRBV7-9, the J call TRBJ1-2, with 9 bases that match TRBD1. V trimming: 5 bases; J trimming: 8 bases; junction bases outside the gene matches: 3. The CDR3 loop spans 12 amino acids. Germline V CDR1 and CDR2: SEHNR, FQNEAQ (reference sequence). This CDR3 reads CASSRGQGGYTF. The CDR3 bases are TGTGCCAGCAGCCGCGGACAGGGGGGCTACACCTTC.

CDR3 protein: CASSLALAASYNEQFF. Written as DNA, the CDR3 is TGTGCCAGCAGCTTGGCTCTAGCAGCTTCCTACAATGAGCAGTTCTTC. J is TRBJ2-1 and V is TRBV5-4; D possibly corresponds to TRBD2 (5 bases). The V end lost 0 bases, the J end lost 1 base, and 11 bases lay between the germline ends. The CDR3 consists of 16 residues. Per germline, CDR1 SGHNT and CDR2 YYREEE (reference sequence).

About this clone itself: This CDR3 is also generated by other DNA sequences in the sample. The chain couples TRBV25-1 to TRBJ1-4; the D gene is possibly TRBD1 (5 bases). The V gene lost 3 bases and the J gene lost 7 bases, with 18 bases spanning the gap. In germline, CDR1 is MGHDK, CDR2 SYGVNS. The CDR3 extends over 16 amino acids. The CDR3 here is CASSEYPRREVEKLFF. CDR3 DNA: TGTGCCAGCAGTGAGTATCCGCGCAGGGAGGTTGAAAAACTGTTTTTT.

This chain links TRBV4-1 with TRBJ2-1; D may be TRBD2 (6 bases). CDR1 and CDR2 (germline): MGHRA, YSYEKL. There are 15 residues in the CDR3. V was clipped by 4 bases and J by 5 bases, with 15 bases between them. CDR3 loop: CASSLVPGLNNEQFF. CDR3 nucleotide sequence: TGCGCCAGCAGCCTCGTACCGGGACTTAACAATGAGCAGTTCTTC.

The chain couples TRBV10-3 to TRBJ2-7; tentatively, D is TRBD1 (5 bases). CDR1 and CDR2 (germline): ENHRY, SYGVKD. Trimming left V 8 bases short and J 1 base short, with 18 bases between. The CDR3 is made up of 15 amino acids. The CDR3 nucleotides are TGTGCCATCTGGGGCCCCGGTTTAAGGTCCTACGAGCAGTACTTC. This encodes CAIWGPGLRSYEQYF.

This clone has only a few counts. The chain links TRBV6-5 to TRBJ1-2; possibly TRBD1 for D (5 bases). There are 16 residues in the CDR3. The V end lost 2 bases, the J end lost 4 bases, and 17 bases lay between the germline ends. The germline gives CDR1 MNHEY, CDR2 SVGAGI. CDR3 nucleotide sequence: TGTGCCAGCAGTTACGAAGCGGGGGTCCTCGGCTATGGCTACACCTTC. As protein: CASSYEAGVLGYGYTF.

The gene calls are TRBV7-3 and TRBJ2-1; TRBD2 aligns across 9 bases. Trimming cost V 4 bases and J 4 bases; bases outside gene matches: 5. The germline gives CDR1 SGHTA, CDR2 FQGTGA. This CDR3 has 15 amino acids. The CDR3 nucleotides are TGTGCCAGCAGCTCTTTAGCGGGAGAATACAATGAGCAGTTCTTC. Translated, it gives CASSSLAGEYNEQFF.

The chain uses TRBV18 and TRBJ1-4, with D possibly matching TRBD1 (6 bases). The V end was cut by 1 base, the J end by 7 bases, with 10 bases between. The germline V gene has CDR1 KGHSH and CDR2 LQKENI. CDR3 length equals 14 residues. The CDR3 protein is CASSPQGDGEKLFF. For the CDR3, the DNA is TGTGCCAGCTCACCACAGGGGGATGGTGAAAAACTGTTTTTT. The whole variable domain, remainder taken from reference TRBV18 and TRBJ1-4, is NAGVMQNPRHLVRRRGQEARLRCSPMKGHSHVYWYRQLPEEGLKFMVYLQKENIIDESGMPKERFSAEFPKEGPSILRIQQVVRGDSAAYFCASSPQGDGEKLFFGSGTQLSVL.

This clone was observed a single time. This chain links TRBV12-5 with TRBJ2-7; no definite D call. V was pared by 3 bases and J by 0 bases, with 9 bases between. In germline, CDR1 is LGHNT, CDR2 FRNRAP. CDR3 length: 14 amino acids. Here the CDR3 DNA reads TGTGCTAGTGGTTTTACACCGGGCTCCTACGAGCAGTACTTC. The encoded protein is CASGFTPGSYEQYF. Full variable domain (outside the CDR3, taken from reference TRBV12-5 and TRBJ2-7): DARVTQTPRHKVTEMGQEVTMRCQPILGHNTVFWYRQTMMQGLELLAYFRNRAPLDDSGMPKDRFSAEMPDATLATLKIQPSEPRDSAVYFCASGFTPGSYEQYFGPGTRLTVT.

This clone was seen only a few times. The chain recombines TRBV5-4 with TRBJ1-1, with D tentatively TRBD1 (5 bases). The CDR3 loop spans 14 amino acids. Germline V gene lookup returns CDR1 SGHNT and CDR2 YYREEE (reference sequence). V was clipped by 3 bases and J by 1 base, with 10 bases between them. The CDR3 region is CASSSPQGNTEAFF. The CDR3 DNA reads as TGTGCCAGCAGCTCCCCTCAGGGGAACACTGAAGCTTTCTTT.

The V and J genes are TRBV30 and TRBJ2-5; D remains ambiguous. Trimming pared 0 bases from V and 2 bases from J, leaving 7 bases between. The germline gives CDR1 GTSNPN, CDR2 SVGIG (reference sequence). This CDR3 spans 13 amino acids. The CDR3 reads CAWSVLVQETQYF. In DNA form, the CDR3 reads TGTGCCTGGAGTGTTTTAGTACAAGAGACCCAGTACTTC.

As for this clone: Other DNA sequences in this specimen translate into the identical CDR3. The chain couples TRBV29-1 to TRBJ1-1; possibly TRBD1 for D (6 bases). Per the germline V gene, CDR1 is SQVTM and CDR2 is ANQGSEA. The CDR3 extends over 15 amino acids. Trimming took 3 bases from V and 0 from J, leaving 14 bases between them. The CDR3 region is CSVDRGWGMNTEAFF. For the CDR3, the DNA is TGCAGCGTTGACAGGGGTTGGGGAATGAACACTGAAGCTTTCTTT.

In DNA form, the CDR3 reads TGTGCCAGCAGCTTGAGGAGCGGAGAGACCCAGTACTTC. Translation: CASSLRSGETQYF. The chain joins TRBV5-6 to TRBJ2-5, with D perhaps TRBD2 (5 bases). CDR1 is SGHDT and CDR2 is YYEEEE in the germline V gene. Trimming took 1 base from V and 4 from J, leaving 8 bases between them. This CDR3 spans 13 amino acids.

This clone was counted a single time. This chain joins TRBV10-1 and TRBJ1-1; 10 bases align to TRBD1. The CDR3 has 14 residues. Trimming removed 6 bases from V and 6 bases from J; junction bases left unmatched: 7. CDR1 and CDR2 (germline): WNHNN, SYGVQD (reference sequence). The CDR3 here is CASSSRDRGAEAFF. Here the CDR3 DNA reads TGCGCCAGCAGCTCCCGGGACAGGGGCGCTGAAGCTTTCTTT.

This clone was counted a few times. The chain couples TRBV29-1 to TRBJ2-5; maybe TRBD1 (6 bases). The germline V gene has CDR1 SQVTM and CDR2 ANQGSEA. V lost 3 bases and J 4 bases, leaving 15 bases between the germline ends. This CDR3 contains 14 residues. CDR3 bases: TGCAGCGTTGAGAAGGGCCAAGGGGGAGAGACCCAGTACTTC. Translating it yields CSVEKGQGGETQYF.

The chain has TRBV4-2 and TRBJ1-5; 9 bases agree with TRBD1. Germline V lookup: CDR1 LGHNA, CDR2 YNFKEQ. V was pared by 1 base and J by 8 bases, with 15 bases of the junction left unmatched. This CDR3 region has 18 residues. The CDR3, as DNA: TGTGCCAGCAGCCAAGGGGACAGGGCCGCCTACCGAATCAAGCCCCAGCATTTT. Translation: CASSQGDRAAYRIKPQHF.

The rearrangement uses TRBV15 and TRBJ1-3; TRBD1 is a possible D gene (6 bases). CDR1 LNHNV and CDR2 YYDKDF come from the germline V gene (reference sequence). V lost 8 bases and J lost 2, with 13 bases in between. There are 14 residues in the CDR3. The CDR3 spells CATSEGGTGNTIYF. DNA for the CDR3: TGTGCCACCTCGGAAGGGGGAACTGGAAACACCATATATTTT.

This clone was detected once. The V call is TRBV4-3, the J call TRBJ1-4; 7 bases align to TRBD1. CDR3 size: 16 residues. Germline CDR1 LGHNA, CDR2 YSLEER. V shed 3 bases and J 8 bases; nucleotides not matched to a gene: 12. Here the CDR3 reads CASSQREGTAAEKLFF. The CDR3 DNA sequence: TGCGCCAGCAGCCAGCGGGAGGGGACAGCGGCCGAAAAACTGTTTTTT.

The chain joins TRBV30 to TRBJ2-7, with D perhaps TRBD1 (6 bases). V lost 3 bases and J lost 3, with 15 bases in between. Germline-derived CDR1 and CDR2 are GTSNPN and SVGIG (reference sequence). The CDR3 is made up of 14 amino acids. The CDR3: CAWRISDRNYEQYF. Written as DNA, the CDR3 is TGTGCCTGGAGAATCTCGGACAGAAACTACGAGCAGTACTTC.

The V and J genes are TRBV5-1 and TRBJ2-7, with TRBD2 identical over 9 bases. Germline values: CDR1 SGHRS, CDR2 YFSETQ. The CDR3 sequence is 18 residues long. Trimming cost V 4 bases and J 6 bases; bases outside gene matches: 20. This CDR3 is CASSRAPSSSGRLAEQYF. As DNA, the CDR3 is TGCGCCAGCAGCCGCGCCCCTTCCTCGAGCGGGAGGTTGGCCGAGCAGTACTTC.